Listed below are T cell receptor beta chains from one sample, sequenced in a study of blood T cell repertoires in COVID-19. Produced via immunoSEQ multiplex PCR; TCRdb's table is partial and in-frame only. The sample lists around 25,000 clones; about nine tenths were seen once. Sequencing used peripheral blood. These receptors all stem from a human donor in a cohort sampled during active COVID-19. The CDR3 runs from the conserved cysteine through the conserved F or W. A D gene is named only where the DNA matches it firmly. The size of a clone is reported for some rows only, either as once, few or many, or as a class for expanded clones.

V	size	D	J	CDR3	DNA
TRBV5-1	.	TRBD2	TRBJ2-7	CASSLVAGEQYF	TGCGCCAGCAGCTTGGTAGCGGGGGAGCAGTACTTC
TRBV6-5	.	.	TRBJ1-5	CASSLGGGNQPQHF	TGTGCCAGCAGCTTAGGGGGTGGCAATCAGCCCCAGCATTTT
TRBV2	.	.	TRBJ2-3	CASSSQDFRWDTQYF	TGTGCCAGCAGCTCTCAGGACTTCCGGTGGGATACGCAGTATTTT
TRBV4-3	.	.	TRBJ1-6	CASSLRGNSPLHF	TGCGCCAGCAGTCTGAGGGGGAATTCACCCCTCCACTTT
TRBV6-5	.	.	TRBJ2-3	CASTSRGGGTDTQYF	TGTGCCAGCACCTCCCGGGGTGGGGGCACAGATACGCAGTATTTT
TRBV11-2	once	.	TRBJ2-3	CASSTGISGTDTQYF	TGTGCCAGCAGCACCGGGATTTCGGGCACAGATACGCAGTATTTT
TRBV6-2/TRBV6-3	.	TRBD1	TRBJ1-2	CASSTLRTGANYGYTF	TGTGCCAGCAGTACCCTCAGGACAGGAGCTAACTATGGCTACACCTTC
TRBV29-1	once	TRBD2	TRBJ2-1	CSARTSWGGNEQFF	TGCAGCGCCAGAACCAGCTGGGGGGGTAATGAGCAGTTCTTC
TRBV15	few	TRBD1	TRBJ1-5	CATSKDPGQPNQPQHF	TGTGCCACCAGCAAAGATCCGGGACAGCCCAATCAGCCCCAGCATTTT
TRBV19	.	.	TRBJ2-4	CASSPTGTMAKNIQYF	TGTGCCAGTAGTCCGACAGGTACTATGGCCAAAAACATTCAGTACTTC
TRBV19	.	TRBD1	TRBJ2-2	CASRQQGAAGELFF	TGTGCCAGTAGGCAACAGGGGGCCGCCGGGGAGCTGTTTTTT
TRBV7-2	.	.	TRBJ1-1	CASSLSRTEAFF	TGTGCCAGCAGCCTTAGCCGTACTGAAGCTTTCTTT
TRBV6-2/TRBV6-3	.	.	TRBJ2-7	CASSYDAGTPLYEQYF	TGTGCCAGCAGTTACGATGCGGGGACCCCGCTATACGAGCAGTACTTC
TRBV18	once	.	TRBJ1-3	CASSQTQGFSGNTIYF	TGTGCCAGCTCACAAACTCAGGGTTTCTCTGGAAACACCATATATTTT
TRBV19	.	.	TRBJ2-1	CASSIEGLGEQFF	TGTGCCAGTAGTATAGAGGGGCTCGGTGAGCAGTTCTTC
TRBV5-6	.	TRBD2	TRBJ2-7	CASRRTSAYEQYF	TGTGCCAGCAGGAGGACTAGCGCCTACGAGCAGTACTTC
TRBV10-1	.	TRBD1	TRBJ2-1	CAIRSGTGGSRYNEQFF	TGCGCCATCCGATCCGGGACAGGGGGCTCACGTTACAATGAGCAGTTCTTC
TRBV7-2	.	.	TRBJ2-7	CASSLQGMGDEQYF	TGTGCCAGCAGCTTACAGGGGATGGGGGACGAGCAGTACTTC
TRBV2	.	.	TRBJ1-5	CASSVGGTNQPQHF	TGTGCCAGCAGTGTGGGGGGGACCAATCAGCCCCAGCATTTT
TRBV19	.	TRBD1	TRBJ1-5	CASGDRGFNQPQHF	TGTGCTAGCGGGGACAGGGGTTTCAATCAGCCCCAGCATTTT
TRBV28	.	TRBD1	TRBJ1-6	CASSSPRQGSRKSPLHF	TGTGCCAGCAGTTCCCCTCGACAGGGGAGTAGAAAATCACCCCTCCACTTT
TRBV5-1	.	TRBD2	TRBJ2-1	CASSTSGGNSYNEQFF	TGCGCCAGCAGCACAAGCGGGGGGAACTCCTACAATGAGCAGTTCTTC
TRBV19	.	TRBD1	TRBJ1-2	CASSITPGQGGYGYTF	TGTGCCAGTAGTATTACACCGGGACAGGGTGGCTATGGCTACACCTTC
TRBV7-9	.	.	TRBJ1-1	CASSLTVNTEAFF	TGTGCCAGCAGCCTTACAGTGAACACTGAAGCTTTCTTT
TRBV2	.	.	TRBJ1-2	CASSAPGDYGYTF	TGTGCCAGCAGTGCCCCCGGGGACTATGGCTACACCTTC
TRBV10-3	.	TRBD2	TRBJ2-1	CAISESAGVEQFF	TGTGCCATCAGTGAGTCGGCGGGAGTCGAGCAGTTCTTC
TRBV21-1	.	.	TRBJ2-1	CAKRDRGGYNEQFF	TGTGCCAAGAGGGACAGGGGGGGGTACAATGAGCAGTTCTTC
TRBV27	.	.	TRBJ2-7	CASSLFGSGRRGEQYF	TGTGCCAGCAGTTTATTTGGGTCGGGCAGGAGGGGCGAGCAGTACTTC
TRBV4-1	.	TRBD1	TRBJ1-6	CASSQETGGSSPLHF	TGCGCCAGCAGCCAAGAAACAGGGGGCTCGTCACCCCTCCACTTT
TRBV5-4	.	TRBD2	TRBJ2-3	CASSLLELASTDTQYF	TGTGCCAGCAGCTTGTTAGAACTAGCGTCCACAGATACGCAGTATTTT
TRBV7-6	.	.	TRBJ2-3	CASSTGSRSTDTQYF	TGTGCCAGCAGCACCGGGAGCAGGAGCACAGATACGCAGTATTTT
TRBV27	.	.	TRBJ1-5	CASRERGGNQPQHF	TGTGCCAGCAGGGAAAGGGGGGGAAATCAGCCCCAGCATTTT
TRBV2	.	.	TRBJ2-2	CASIPNQGSGELFF	TGTGCCAGCATCCCTAACCAGGGATCCGGGGAGCTGTTTTTT
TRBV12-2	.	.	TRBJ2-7	CASRLVGGVRVEQYF	TGTGCAAGTCGCTTAGTAGGGGGTGTACGGGTAGAGCAGTACTTC
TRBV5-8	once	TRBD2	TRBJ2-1	CASSNAGGRSDEQFF	TGTGCCAGCAGCAACGCGGGGGGCCGGTCGGATGAGCAGTTCTTC
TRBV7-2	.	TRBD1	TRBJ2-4	CASSSGQGEGIQYF	TGTGCCAGCAGCTCGGGACAGGGAGAAGGCATTCAGTACTTC
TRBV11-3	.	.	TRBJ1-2	CASSSPREGYGYTF	TGTGCCAGCAGCTCCCCCAGGGAAGGCTATGGCTACACCTTC
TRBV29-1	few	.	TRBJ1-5	CSVGDSGNQPQHF	TGCAGCGTTGGGGACTCGGGCAATCAGCCCCAGCATTTT